This is a list of T cell receptor beta chains from one sample in a study of identical twins. Via MiXCR, TCRdb re-called the 5' RACE reads, giving one row per CDR3 protein. The sample has roughly 1,500,000 distinct CDR3 sequences, about 30% seen once. The sample comprised cord blood. The source is a newborn girl in good health. Each CDR3 is given with its conserved first and last residue. D genes are given only for firm matches. Expanded clones get a size class; other rows say once, few or many, or leave the size out.

v_call	clone_size	d_call	j_call	cdr3_aa	cdr3_nt
TRBV10-2	few	NA	TRBJ1-6	CASSDVAGSYSPLHF	TGCGCCAGCAGTGACGTGGCAGGGAGTTATTCACCCCTCCACTTT
TRBV27	NA	NA	TRBJ1-1	CASGDGGYPEAFF	TGTGCCAGCGGGGATGGGGGCTATCCTGAAGCTTTCTTT
TRBV11-2	few	TRBD1	TRBJ1-6	CASSLEYRGSPSSYNSPLHF	TGTGCCAGCAGCTTAGAGTACAGGGGCTCCCCGAGCTCCTATAATTCACCCCTCCACTTT
TRBV28	few	NA	TRBJ2-3	CASRQVPYTDTQYF	TGTGCCAGCAGGCAGGTCCCTTACACAGATACGCAGTATTTT
TRBV9	many	NA	TRBJ2-7	CASSVALGSSYEQYF	TGTGCCAGCAGCGTAGCTTTGGGGAGCTCCTACGAGCAGTACTTC
TRBV19	NA	NA	TRBJ1-2	CASSKAGYYGYTF	TGTGCCAGTTCTAAGGCTGGGTACTATGGCTACACCTTC
TRBV2	NA	NA	TRBJ2-1	CASSRDQMPQQFF	TGTGCCAGCAGCAGGGACCAGATGCCCCAGCAGTTCTTC
TRBV19	NA	NA	TRBJ1-5	CASSIDSGAVNQPQHF	TGTGCCAGTAGTATAGATTCGGGGGCAGTCAATCAGCCCCAGCATTTT
TRBV20-1	NA	NA	TRBJ2-1	CSAWGVGLPSSYNEKFF	TGCAGTGCTTGGGGGGTGGGACTCCCGAGCTCCTACAATGAGAAGTTCTTC
TRBV20-1	NA	NA	TRBJ2-1	CSARDRLAHNEQFF	TGCAGTGCTAGAGATCGGCTAGCTCACAATGAGCAGTTCTTC
TRBV20-1	NA	TRBD2	TRBJ2-1	CSASSTSGRGNEQFF	TGCAGTGCTAGTTCGACTAGCGGGAGAGGCAATGAGCAGTTCTTC
TRBV7-6	NA	NA	TRBJ2-1	CASSFGRGAYNEQFF	TGTGCCAGCAGCTTTGGCAGGGGTGCCTACAATGAGCAGTTCTTC
TRBV24-1	few	NA	TRBJ2-3	CATSDVGRTDTQYF	TGTGCCACCAGTGATGTGGGCCGCACAGATACGCAGTATTTT
TRBV6-6	NA	TRBD2	TRBJ2-7	CASSYSRGVVYF	TGTGCCAGCAGTTACTCGCGGGGGGTGGTGTACTTC
TRBV28	many	NA	TRBJ2-1	CASMGTGSYNEQFF	TGTGCCAGCATGGGTACCGGCTCCTACAATGAGCAGTTCTTC
TRBV6-6	NA	TRBD1	TRBJ2-3	CASSYSRQGSTDTQYF	TGTGCCAGCAGTTACTCCCGACAGGGGAGCACAGATACGCAGTATTTT
TRBV4-1	few	NA	TRBJ1-2	CASSAPGHRNYGYTF	TGCGCCAGCAGCGCCCCGGGACACCGTAACTATGGCTACACCTTC
TRBV3-1	NA	TRBD1	TRBJ1-2	CASSQAGQFYGYTF	TGTGCCAGCAGCCAAGCGGGACAGTTCTATGGCTACACCTTC
TRBV6-5	few	NA	TRBJ2-1	CASSLGTRARNEQFF	TGTGCCAGCAGCCTGGGGACTCGCGCGAGGAATGAGCAGTTCTTC